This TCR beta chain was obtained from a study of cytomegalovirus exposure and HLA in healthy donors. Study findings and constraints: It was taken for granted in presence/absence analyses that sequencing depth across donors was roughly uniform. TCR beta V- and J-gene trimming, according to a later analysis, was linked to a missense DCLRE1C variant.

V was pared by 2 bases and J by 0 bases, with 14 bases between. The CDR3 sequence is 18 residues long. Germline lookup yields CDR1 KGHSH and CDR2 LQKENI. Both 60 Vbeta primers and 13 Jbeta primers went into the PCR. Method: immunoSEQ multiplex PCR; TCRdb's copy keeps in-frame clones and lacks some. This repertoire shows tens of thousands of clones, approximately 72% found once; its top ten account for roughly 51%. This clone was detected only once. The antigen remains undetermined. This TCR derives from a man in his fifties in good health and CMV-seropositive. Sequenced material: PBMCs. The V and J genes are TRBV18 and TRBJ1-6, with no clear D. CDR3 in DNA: TGTGCCAGCTCACCAGGACCCGGGAGGAGCTCCTATAATTCACCCCTCCACTTT. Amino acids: CASSPGPGRSSYNSPLHF.